A single count supports the clone carrying this T cell receptor beta chain. This CDR3 has 15 amino acids. Trimming took off 5 bases at V and 7 bases at J, with 17 bases between the two ends. Germline V gives CDR1 MNHNY, CDR2 SVGAGI (reference sequence). The record originates from a study of shared clonotypes between healthy human individuals. Template amounts of 250 to 350 ng DNA, roughly 28,000 T cell genomes, were employed in unsorted PBMC replicate PCRs. Clones were read by immunoSEQ multiplex PCR, and TCRdb kept only the in-frame ones, dropping some. The sample holds 550,000 to 600,000 clones, around 80% seen once.

The V gene is TRBV6-6, the J gene TRBJ2-2; D tentatively reads TRBD1 or TRBD2 (7 bases each). The sample taken for sequencing was PBMCs. This TCR derives from a middle-aged woman in good health. Some clones in this sample may be carry-over from other donors' samples. CDR3 in amino acids: CASSGRDSPNGELFF. The CDR3 nucleotides are TGTGCCAGCAGTGGGAGGGACAGCCCCAACGGGGAGCTGTTTTTT.